This T cell receptor beta chain was recorded in a study of CD8+ T cells in alopecia areata. The sequencing template was cDNA reverse transcribed from extracted RNA. Assay: immunoSEQ multiplex PCR; the TCRdb copy retains only in-frame clones and omits some. The data hold more than 90,000 clones, with less than 70% observed a single time. CDR3 length: 15 amino acids. Deletions cut 6 bases from V and 7 bases from J, with 21 bases between. The germline V gene encodes CDR1 SQVTM and CDR2 ANQGSEA. This TCR was recovered from a human donor in good health. This sequence joins TRBV29-1 and TRBJ1-4, with D tentatively TRBD1 (5 bases). Sequenced sample: CD4+ T cells sorted from blood. CDR3 sequence (DNA): TGCAGCGTGGACCTAGGGACGGCTGGAGGTGAAAAACTGTTTTTT. The encoded protein is CSVDLGTAGGEKLFF.